This T cell receptor beta chain comes out of a study of CD8 T cells in Susac syndrome. Trimming took 6 bases from V and 7 from J, leaving 12 bases between them. Germline loops: CDR1 SNHLY, CDR2 FYNNEI. The CDR3 length is 13 residues. From blood CD8+ and CD4+ T cells, TCR beta sequences were generated. Healthy donors constituted the control group, matched for age and sex. Negative isolation yielded the CD8+ and CD4+ T cells, while FACS enriched the TEMRA cells. Random hexamers primed reverse transcription of about 0.5 to 1 ug RNA. Across 54 Vbeta and 13 Jbeta, TCR beta CDR3 was amplified with immunoSEQ multiplex PCR. TCRdb re-derived calls from the immunoSEQ multiplex PCR reads in MiXCR, one entry per CDR3 protein. This sample carries over 100,000 distinct CDR3 sequences, around 93% of them seen once, and the ten largest clones take about 0.12%.

The V and J genes are TRBV2 and TRBJ1-4; D ambiguous. The TCR originated in a human donor in good health. The sample consisted of CD8+ T cells from PBMCs. CDR3 residues: CASRGMLGEKLFF. Written as DNA, the CDR3 is TGTGCCAGCAGGGGAATGTTGGGTGAAAAACTGTTTTTT. The whole variable domain, filled in from reference TRBV2 and TRBJ1-4, reads EPEVTQTPSHQVTQMGQEVILRCVPISNHLYFYWYRQILGQKVEFLVSFYNNEISEKSEIFDDQFSVERPDGSNFTLKIRSTKLEDSAMYFCASRGMLGEKLFFGSGTQLSVL.